Below are 4 T cell receptor beta chains sequenced from a single sample in a study of radiation and T cells in renal cell carcinoma. The time point here: baseline pretreatment blood. This sample's treatment: 15 Gy SBRT to primary tumor, nephrectomy 4 weeks later. Repertoires were generated with immunoSEQ multiplex PCR, while TCRdb's copy carries only in-frame clones and drops some. The sample has 140,000 or so clones; 70% to 90% are singletons. The source was blood, collected from a patient whose treatment included radiotherapy and nephrectomy. The receptors derive from a woman aged 45-60 years with renal cell carcinoma.

The chain carries TRBV6-5 and TRBJ1-1; the D is unclear. Per germline, CDR1 MNHEY and CDR2 SVGAGI. Deletions cut 2 bases from V and 1 base from J, with 14 bases between. This CDR3 region has 16 residues. CDR3 in DNA: TGTGCCAGCAGTTACGGTAGGGTCCGGAAGAACACTGAAGCTTTCTTT. It yields the protein CASSYGRVRKNTEAFF.

This rearrangement joins TRBV13 to TRBJ2-5; tentative D call: TRBD1 (6 bases). The CDR3 totals 13 residues. Germline CDR1 is PRHDT and CDR2 is FYEKMQ (reference sequence). Trimming shortened V by 5 bases and J by 1 base, and 8 bases separated the two germline ends. CDR3 sequence: CASSTGTQETQYF. DNA of the CDR3: TGTGCCAGCAGCACAGGGACCCAAGAGACCCAGTACTTC. Variable domain in full (rest from reference TRBV13 and TRBJ2-5): AAGVIQSPRHLIKEKRETATLKCYPIPRHDTVYWYQQGPGQDPQFLISFYEKMQSDKGSIPDRFSAQQFSDYHSELNMSSLELGDSALYFCASSTGTQETQYFGPGTRLLVL.

This clone has a handful of counts. The rearrangement links TRBV19 to TRBJ1-2; 7 nucleotides align to TRBD1. V shed 4 bases, J shed 4 bases, and the junction held 9 bases outside the gene matches. CDR1 is LNHDA and CDR2 is SQIVND in the germline V gene (reference sequence). This CDR3 is 15 amino acids long. The DNA of the CDR3 is TGTGCCAGTAGTACGGGCCGGGACAGTTTCTATGGCTACACCTTC. This codes for CASSTGRDSFYGYTF.

The sample holds one count of this clone. The genes are TRBV7-3 and TRBJ2-3; TRBD2 matches at 11 bases. V lost 5 bases and J lost 6; bases outside the gene matches: 10. CDR3 length: 16 residues. CDR1 and CDR2 from the germline V gene are SGHTA and FQGTGA. CDR3 sequence reads: CASSPTRLAGRDTQYF. DNA of the CDR3: TGTGCCAGCAGCCCCACCCGACTAGCGGGGAGGGATACGCAGTATTTT.